This TCR beta chain was captured in a study of molecular identifiers for immune sequencing clone quantification. Study-level results: Effector cells kept over 99% of their molecules in clones above 20 RNA copies, while naive cells kept under 1% there.

The CDR3 totals 14 residues. For naive CD8 T cells, sorting used the CD8+CD4-CCR7+CD45RA+ phenotype. Turning to this clonotype: Antigen unknown. This may come from a read error, since a much larger clone is one base off.

TCRdb reanalysed the PCR reads using MiXCR and keeps one entry per CDR3 protein. The data show over 550,000 distinct CDR3 sequences, with roughly 25% seen just once and about 0.78% held by the top ten. The clonotype comes from a human donor in good health. Some libraries in this study had Jurkat cell RNA spiked in. The source material was naive CD8+ T cells from blood, with Jurkat cell RNA spiked in. Documented subset: FACS-sorted CD8+CD4-CCR7+CD45RA+ naive T cells. The chain couples TRBV12-3 or TRBV12-4 to TRBJ2-3; possible D gene TRBD1, 6 bases. Here the CDR3 reads CASDRAGATGTQYF. CDR3 DNA: TGTGCCAGCGATCGGGCAGGGGCCACAGGTACGCAGTATTTT.